This TCR beta chain was found in a study of shared clonotypes between healthy human individuals. At the level of the study: CD4 naive and CD4 memory each took three plates per donor, while CD8 naive took two and CD8 memory one.

The test was conducted at deep level. Method: immunoSEQ multiplex PCR; TCRdb's copy keeps in-frame clones and lacks some. The sample consists of roughly 2,300,000 clones, 85% to 95% of them appearing once. CDR1 and CDR2 (germline): MNHNS, SASEGT. The V and J ends lost 6 bases and 2 bases respectively, with 14 bases between them. The CDR3 runs 14 residues. Findings and limits, study-wide: Sequencing depth was predicted to influence how clonotypes are shared among donors. It was the few donors that limited the genetic and exposure-history diversity represented.

This clone occurred once. The antigen is not known. The genes are TRBV6-1 and TRBJ2-7; D might be TRBD1 (6 bases). The sequenced material came from naive CD4+ T cells from PBMCs. Stated subset: CD45RA+ positively selected. This receptor was identified in a man younger than 30 in good health. Some clones in this sample may be carry-over from other donors' samples. The CDR3 spells CASRIRDTTYEQYF. In DNA, the CDR3 is TGTGCCAGCAGAATCCGGGACACCACCTACGAGCAGTACTTC.